Sequencing of this T cell receptor beta chain was carried out in a study of T cells in Graves' hyperthyroidism and ophthalmopathy. The overall study: Before treatment of any kind, peripheral blood was taken at initial diagnosis. Broader study findings: Ophthalmopathy was predicted by the model a median of roughly 6.6 months ahead of onset.

Amplified TCR beta CDR3 regions came from RNA transcripts. With the HTBI primer set, the TCR CDR3 went through a first round of RT-PCR. TCRdb recomputed calls from the multiplex PCR reads with MiXCR, one row per CDR3 protein. Altogether approximately 490,000 distinct CDR3 sequences are present, 20% to 25% being singletons, with the ten largest covering about 49%. CDR1 and CDR2 (germline): SEHNR, FQNEAQ (reference sequence). V lost 4 bases and J lost 5, with 9 bases in between. The CDR3 contains 13 residues. Researchers barred patients who had uncontrolled infection, other autoimmune disease, pregnancy or lactation. In its sample, this clonotype was seen a few times. Its antigen is still unknown.

This TCR was recovered from a woman in her 70s with Graves' ophthalmopathy. The chain carries TRBV7-9 and TRBJ2-1, with D perhaps matching TRBD1 (6 bases). Sequences were obtained from blood. The CDR3 spells CASSSTGNNEQFF. The DNA of the CDR3 is TGTGCCAGCAGCTCGACAGGAAACAATGAGCAGTTCTTC.